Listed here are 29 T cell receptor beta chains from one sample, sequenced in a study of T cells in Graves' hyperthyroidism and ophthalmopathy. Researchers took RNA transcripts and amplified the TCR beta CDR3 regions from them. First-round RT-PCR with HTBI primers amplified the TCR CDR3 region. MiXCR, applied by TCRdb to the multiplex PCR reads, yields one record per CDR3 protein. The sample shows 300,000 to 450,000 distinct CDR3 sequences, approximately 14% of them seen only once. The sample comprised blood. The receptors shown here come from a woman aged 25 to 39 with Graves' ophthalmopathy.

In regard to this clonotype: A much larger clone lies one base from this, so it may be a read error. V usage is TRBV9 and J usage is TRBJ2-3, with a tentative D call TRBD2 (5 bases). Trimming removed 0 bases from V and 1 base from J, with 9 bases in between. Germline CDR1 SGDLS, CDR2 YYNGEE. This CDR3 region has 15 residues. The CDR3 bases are TGTGCCAGCAGCGTAGGTAGCGTGGGCACAGATACGCAGTATTTT. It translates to CASSVGSVGTDTQYF.

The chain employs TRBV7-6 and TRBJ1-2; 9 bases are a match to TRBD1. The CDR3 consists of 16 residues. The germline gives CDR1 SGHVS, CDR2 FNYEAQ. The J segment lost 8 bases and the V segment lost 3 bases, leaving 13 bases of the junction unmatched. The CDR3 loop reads CASSFRQGGTLQGYTF. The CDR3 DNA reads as TGTGCCAGCAGCTTTAGACAGGGGGGCACGCTCCAAGGCTACACCTTC. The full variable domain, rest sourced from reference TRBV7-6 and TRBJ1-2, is GAGVSQSPRYKVTKRGQDVALRCDPISGHVSLYWYRQALGQGPEFLTYFNYEAQQDKSGLPNDRFSAERPEGSISTLTIQRTEQRDSAMYRCASSFRQGGTLQGYTFGSGTRLTVV.

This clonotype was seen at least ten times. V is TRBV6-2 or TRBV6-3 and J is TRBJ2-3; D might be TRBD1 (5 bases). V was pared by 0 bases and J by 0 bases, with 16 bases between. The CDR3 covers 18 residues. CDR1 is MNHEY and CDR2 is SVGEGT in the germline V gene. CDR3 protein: CASSYSRQLLLSTDTQYF. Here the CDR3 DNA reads TGTGCCAGCAGTTACTCTCGACAGCTACTCCTCAGCACAGATACGCAGTATTTT.

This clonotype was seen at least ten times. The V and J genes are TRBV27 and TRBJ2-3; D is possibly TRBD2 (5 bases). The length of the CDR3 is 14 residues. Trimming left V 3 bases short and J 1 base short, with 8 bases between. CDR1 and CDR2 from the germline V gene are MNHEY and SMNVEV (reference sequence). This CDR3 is CASSFAGRTDTQYF. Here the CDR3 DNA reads TGTGCCAGCAGTTTTGCGGGCCGCACAGATACGCAGTATTTT.

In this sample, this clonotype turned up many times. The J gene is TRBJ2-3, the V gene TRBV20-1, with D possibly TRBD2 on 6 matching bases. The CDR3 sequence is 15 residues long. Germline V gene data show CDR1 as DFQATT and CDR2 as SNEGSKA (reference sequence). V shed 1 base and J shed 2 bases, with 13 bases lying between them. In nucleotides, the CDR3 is TGCAGTGCTAGAGGGGTGGGGGGACCCACAGATACGCAGTATTTT. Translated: CSARGVGGPTDTQYF.

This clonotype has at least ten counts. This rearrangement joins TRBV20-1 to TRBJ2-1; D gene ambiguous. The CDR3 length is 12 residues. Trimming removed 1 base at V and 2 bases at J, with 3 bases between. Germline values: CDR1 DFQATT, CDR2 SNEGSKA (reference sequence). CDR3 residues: CSARGTYNEQFF. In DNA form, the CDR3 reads TGCAGTGCTAGAGGGACCTACAATGAGCAGTTCTTC.

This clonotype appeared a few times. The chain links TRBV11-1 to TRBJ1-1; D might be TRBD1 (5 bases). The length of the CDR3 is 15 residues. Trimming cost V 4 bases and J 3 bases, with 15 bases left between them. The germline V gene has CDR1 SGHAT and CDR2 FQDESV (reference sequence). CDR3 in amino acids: CASSSGLIGDTEAFF. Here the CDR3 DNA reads TGTGCCAGCAGCTCGGGGTTAATAGGGGACACTGAAGCTTTCTTT.

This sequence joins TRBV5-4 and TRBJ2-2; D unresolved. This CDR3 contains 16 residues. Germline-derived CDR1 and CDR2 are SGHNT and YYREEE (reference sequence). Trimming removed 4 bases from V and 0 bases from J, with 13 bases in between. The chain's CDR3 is CASSPKDGSNTGELFF. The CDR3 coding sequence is TGTGCCAGCAGCCCTAAGGACGGGTCGAACACCGGGGAGCTGTTTTTT.

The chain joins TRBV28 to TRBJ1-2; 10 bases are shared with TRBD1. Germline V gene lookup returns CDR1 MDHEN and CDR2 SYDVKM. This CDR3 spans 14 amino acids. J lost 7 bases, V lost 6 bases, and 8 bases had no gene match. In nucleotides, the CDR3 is TGTGCCAGCAGAACGGGAGGACAGGGGGGTGGCTACACCTTC. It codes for CASRTGGQGGGYTF.

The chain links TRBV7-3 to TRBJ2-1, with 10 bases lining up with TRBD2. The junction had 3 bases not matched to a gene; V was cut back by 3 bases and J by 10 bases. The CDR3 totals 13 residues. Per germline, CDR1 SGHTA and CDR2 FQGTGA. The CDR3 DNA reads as TGTGCCAGCAGCTTCGGACTAGCGGCCGAGCAGTTCTTC. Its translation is CASSFGLAAEQFF.

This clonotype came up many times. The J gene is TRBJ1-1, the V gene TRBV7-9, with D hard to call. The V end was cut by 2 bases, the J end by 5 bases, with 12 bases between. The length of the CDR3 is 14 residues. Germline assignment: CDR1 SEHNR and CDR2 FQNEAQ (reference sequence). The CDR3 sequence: CASSLRRTGTEAFF. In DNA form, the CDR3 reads TGTGCCAGCAGCTTAAGGCGGACTGGAACTGAAGCTTTCTTT.

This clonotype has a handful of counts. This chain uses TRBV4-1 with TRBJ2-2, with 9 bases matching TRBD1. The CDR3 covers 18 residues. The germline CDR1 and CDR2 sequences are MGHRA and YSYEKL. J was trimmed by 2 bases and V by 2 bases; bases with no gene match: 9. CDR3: CASSQSVATGGNTGELFF. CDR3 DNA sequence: TGCGCCAGCAGCCAATCGGTGGCCACAGGGGGCAACACCGGGGAGCTGTTTTTT.

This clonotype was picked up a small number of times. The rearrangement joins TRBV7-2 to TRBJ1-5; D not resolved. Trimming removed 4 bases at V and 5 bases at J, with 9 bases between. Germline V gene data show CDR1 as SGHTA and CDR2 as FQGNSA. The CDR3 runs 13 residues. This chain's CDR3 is CASSSGWDQPQHF. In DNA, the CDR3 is TGTGCCAGCAGCTCGGGGTGGGATCAGCCCCAGCATTTT. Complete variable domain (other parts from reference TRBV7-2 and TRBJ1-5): GAGVSQSPSNKVTEKGKDVELRCDPISGHTALYWYRQSLGQGLEFLIYFQGNSAPDKSGLPSDRFSAERTGGSVSTLTIQRTQQEDSAVYLCASSSGWDQPQHFGDGTRLSIL.

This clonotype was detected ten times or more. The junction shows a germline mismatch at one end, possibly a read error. In DNA form, the CDR3 reads TGCAGCGTGGAAGGAGGGGCTGGCTACGAGCAGTACTTC. Translating it yields CSVEGGAGYEQYF. The V gene is TRBV29-1, the J gene TRBJ2-7; perhaps TRBD2 as D (6 bases). Germline values: CDR1 SQVTM, CDR2 ANQGSEA. This CDR3 has 13 amino acids.

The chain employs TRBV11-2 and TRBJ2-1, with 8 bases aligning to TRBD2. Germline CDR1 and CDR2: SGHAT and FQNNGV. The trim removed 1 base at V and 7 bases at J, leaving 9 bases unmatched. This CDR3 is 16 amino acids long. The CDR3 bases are TGTGCCAGCAGCTTAGCGACTCTAGCGGGTGTAAATGAGCAGTTCTTC. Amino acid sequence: CASSLATLAGVNEQFF. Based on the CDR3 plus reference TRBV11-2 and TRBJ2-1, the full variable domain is EAGVAQSPRYKIIEKRQSVAFWCNPISGHATLYWYQQILGQGPKLLIQFQNNGVVDDSQLPKDRFSAERLKGVDSTLKIQPAKLEDSAVYLCASSLATLAGVNEQFFGPGTRLTVL.

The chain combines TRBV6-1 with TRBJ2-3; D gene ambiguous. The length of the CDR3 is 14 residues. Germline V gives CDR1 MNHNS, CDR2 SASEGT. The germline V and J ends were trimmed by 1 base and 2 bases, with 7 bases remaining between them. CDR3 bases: TGTGCCAGCAGTGAAGGGCGGTTCACAGATACGCAGTATTTT. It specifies CASSEGRFTDTQYF.

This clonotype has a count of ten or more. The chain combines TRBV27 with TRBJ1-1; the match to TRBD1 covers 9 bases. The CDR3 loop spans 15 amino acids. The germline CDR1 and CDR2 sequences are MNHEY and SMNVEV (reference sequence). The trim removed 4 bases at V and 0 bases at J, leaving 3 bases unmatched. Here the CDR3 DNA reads TGTGCCAGCAGTTGGACAGGGGAGGTGAACACTGAAGCTTTCTTT. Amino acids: CASSWTGEVNTEAFF.

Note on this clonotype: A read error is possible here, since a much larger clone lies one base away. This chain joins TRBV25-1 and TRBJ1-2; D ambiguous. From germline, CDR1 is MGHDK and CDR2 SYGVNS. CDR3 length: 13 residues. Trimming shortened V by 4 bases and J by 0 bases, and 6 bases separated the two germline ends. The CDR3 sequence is CASSGLTNYGYTF. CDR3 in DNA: TGTGCCAGCAGTGGATTGACTAACTATGGCTACACCTTC.

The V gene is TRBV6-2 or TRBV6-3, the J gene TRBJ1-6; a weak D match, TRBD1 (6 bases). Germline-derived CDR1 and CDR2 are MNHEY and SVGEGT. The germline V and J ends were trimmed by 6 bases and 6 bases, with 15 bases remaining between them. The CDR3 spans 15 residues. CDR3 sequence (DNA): TGTGCCAGCAGACCGCGGGGGGGCCTTAATTCACCCCTCCACTTT. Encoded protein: CASRPRGGLNSPLHF.

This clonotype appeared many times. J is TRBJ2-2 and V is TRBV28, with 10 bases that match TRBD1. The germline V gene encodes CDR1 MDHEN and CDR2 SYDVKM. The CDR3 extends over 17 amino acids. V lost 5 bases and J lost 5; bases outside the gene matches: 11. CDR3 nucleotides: TGTGCCAGCAGTACCCGGGACAGGGGATTTCGGACCGGGGAGCTGTTTTTT. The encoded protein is CASSTRDRGFRTGELFF.

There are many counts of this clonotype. The DNA of the CDR3 is TGTGCCACCAGTGATACAGGGGCCGAATCCTACAATGAGCAGTTCTTC. It encodes CATSDTGAESYNEQFF. This chain uses TRBV24-1 with TRBJ2-1; 7 positions match TRBD1. Germline V gives CDR1 KGHDR, CDR2 SFDVKD. Losses at the gene ends were 3 bases for V and 1 base for J; bases not matched to a gene: 5. The CDR3 contains 16 residues.

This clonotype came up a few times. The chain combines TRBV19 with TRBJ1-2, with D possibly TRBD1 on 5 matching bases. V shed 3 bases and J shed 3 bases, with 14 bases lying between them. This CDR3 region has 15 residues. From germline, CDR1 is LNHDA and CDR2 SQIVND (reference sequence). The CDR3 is CASSMAGGFYYGYTF. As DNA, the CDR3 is TGTGCCAGTAGTATGGCGGGGGGTTTCTACTATGGCTACACCTTC. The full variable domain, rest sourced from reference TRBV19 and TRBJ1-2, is DGGITQSPKYLFRKEGQNVTLSCEQNLNHDAMYWYRQDPGQGLRLIYYSQIVNDFQKGDIAEGYSVSREKKESFPLTVTSAQKNPTAFYLCASSMAGGFYYGYTFGSGTRLTVV.

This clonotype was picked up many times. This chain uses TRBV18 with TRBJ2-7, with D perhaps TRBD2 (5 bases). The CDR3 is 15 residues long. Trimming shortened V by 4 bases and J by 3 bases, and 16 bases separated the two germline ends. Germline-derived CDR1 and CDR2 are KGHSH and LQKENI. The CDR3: CASSRGPEADYEQYF. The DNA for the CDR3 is TGTGCCAGCTCACGAGGGCCAGAGGCGGACTACGAGCAGTACTTC.

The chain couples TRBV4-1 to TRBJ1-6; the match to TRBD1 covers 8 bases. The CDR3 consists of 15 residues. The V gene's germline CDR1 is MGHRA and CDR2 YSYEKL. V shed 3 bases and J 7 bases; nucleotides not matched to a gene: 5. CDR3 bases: TGCGCCAGCAGCCAGTCACAGGGGGAAAATTCACCCCTCCACTTT. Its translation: CASSQSQGENSPLHF.

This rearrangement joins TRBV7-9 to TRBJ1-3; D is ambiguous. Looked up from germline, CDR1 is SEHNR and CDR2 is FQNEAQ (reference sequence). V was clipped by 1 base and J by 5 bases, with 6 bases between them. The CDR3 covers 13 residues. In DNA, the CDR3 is TGTGCCAGCAGCTTAGTTGCCAGAAACACCATATATTTT. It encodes CASSLVARNTIYF. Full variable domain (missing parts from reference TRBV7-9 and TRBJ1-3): DTGVSQNPRHKITKRGQNVTFRCDPISEHNRLYWYRQTLGQGPEFLTYFQNEAQLEKSRLLSDRFSAERPKGSFSTLEIQRTEQGDSAMYLCASSLVARNTIYFGEGSWLTVV.

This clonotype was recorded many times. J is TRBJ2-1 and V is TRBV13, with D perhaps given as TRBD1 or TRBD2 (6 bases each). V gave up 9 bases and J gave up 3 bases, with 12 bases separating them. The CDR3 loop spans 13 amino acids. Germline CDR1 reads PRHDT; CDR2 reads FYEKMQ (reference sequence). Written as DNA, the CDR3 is TGTGCCAGTAACGAGGGGGGCTACAATGAGCAGTTCTTC. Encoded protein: CASNEGGYNEQFF.

The CDR3 loop is CASSSPTNREQYF. DNA for the CDR3: TGTGCCAGCAGCTCCCCCACAAACAGGGAGCAGTACTTC. The V call is TRBV5-8, the J call TRBJ2-7; tentative D call: TRBD1 (5 bases). CDR3 length equals 13 residues. V was cut by 3 bases and J by 7 bases, with 14 bases left in between. Germline lookup yields CDR1 SGHTS and CDR2 YDEGEE.

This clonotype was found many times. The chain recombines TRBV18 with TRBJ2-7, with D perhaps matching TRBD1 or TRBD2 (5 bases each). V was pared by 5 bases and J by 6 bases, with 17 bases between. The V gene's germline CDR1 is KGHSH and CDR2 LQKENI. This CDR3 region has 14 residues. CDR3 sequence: CASSSLSGAREQYF. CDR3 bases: TGTGCCAGCTCAAGCCTCTCCGGGGCCCGCGAGCAGTACTTC.

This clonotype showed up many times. The DNA for the CDR3 is TGTGCCTGGAGTTCCCACCGGACAGTCAGATACGAGCAGTACTTC. Its protein product is CAWSSHRTVRYEQYF. This rearrangement joins TRBV30 to TRBJ2-7; TRBD1 is a possible D gene (6 bases). This CDR3 is built from 15 residues. Per the germline V gene, CDR1 is GTSNPN and CDR2 is SVGIG (reference sequence). V dropped 2 bases and J dropped 4 bases, with 18 bases sitting between them.